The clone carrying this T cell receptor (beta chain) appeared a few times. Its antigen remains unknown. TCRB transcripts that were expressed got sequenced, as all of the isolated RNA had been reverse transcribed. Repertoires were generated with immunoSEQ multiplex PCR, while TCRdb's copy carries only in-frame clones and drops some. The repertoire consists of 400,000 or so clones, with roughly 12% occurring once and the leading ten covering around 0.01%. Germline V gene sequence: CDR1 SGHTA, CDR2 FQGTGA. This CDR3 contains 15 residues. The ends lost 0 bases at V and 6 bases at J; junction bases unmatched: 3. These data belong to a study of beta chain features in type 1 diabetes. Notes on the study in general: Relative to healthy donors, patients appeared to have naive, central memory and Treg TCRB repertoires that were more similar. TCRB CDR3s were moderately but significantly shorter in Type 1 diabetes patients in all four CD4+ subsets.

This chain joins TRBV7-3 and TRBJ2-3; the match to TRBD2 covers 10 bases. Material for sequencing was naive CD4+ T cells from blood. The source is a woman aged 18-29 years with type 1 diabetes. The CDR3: CASSLTPAGGDTQYF. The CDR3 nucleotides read TGTGCCAGCAGCTTAACGCCAGCGGGAGGGGATACGCAGTATTTT.